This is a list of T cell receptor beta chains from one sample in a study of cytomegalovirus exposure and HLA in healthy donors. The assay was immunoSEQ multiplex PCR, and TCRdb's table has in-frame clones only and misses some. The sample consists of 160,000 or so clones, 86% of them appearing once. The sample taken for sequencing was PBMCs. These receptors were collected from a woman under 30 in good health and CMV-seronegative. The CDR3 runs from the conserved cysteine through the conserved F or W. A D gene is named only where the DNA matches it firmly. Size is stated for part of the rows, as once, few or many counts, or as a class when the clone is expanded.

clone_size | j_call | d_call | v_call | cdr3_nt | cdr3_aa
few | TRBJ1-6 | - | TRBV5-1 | TGCGCCAGCAGCTTAACGCGCAGGTGGGGCCGAATTTCACCCCTCCACTTT | CASSLTRRWGRISPLHF
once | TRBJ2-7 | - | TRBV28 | TGTGCCAGCAGTTTTTTGCGGGGCTACGAGCAGTACTTC | CASSFLRGYEQYF
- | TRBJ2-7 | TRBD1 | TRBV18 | TGTGCCAGCTCACCCGGGACAGGGGGTACCTACGAGCAGTACTTC | CASSPGTGGTYEQYF
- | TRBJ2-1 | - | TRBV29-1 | TGCAGCGTTGGAGGACTTTTCCCGGACAGTGAGCAGTTCTTC | CSVGGLFPDSEQFF
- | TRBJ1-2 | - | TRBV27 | TGTGCCAGCACCCCCGGGGGGCCGGGAACATCAGGTGGCTACACCTTC | CASTPGGPGTSGGYTF
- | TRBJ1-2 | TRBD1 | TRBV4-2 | TGTGCCAGCAGCCTGGGGACGGGACAGGGGGCTATAAAAGGTGGCTACACCTTC | CASSLGTGQGAIKGGYTF
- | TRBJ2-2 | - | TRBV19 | TGTGCCAGTAGTATTCAGGGGTCCAACACCGGGGAGCTGTTTTTT | CASSIQGSNTGELFF
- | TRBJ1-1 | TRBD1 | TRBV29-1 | TGCAGCGTTGCCCAGGGGGCGGGTACTGAAGCTTTCTTT | CSVAQGAGTEAFF
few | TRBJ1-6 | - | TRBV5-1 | TGCGCCAGCAGCTCCACGGGGGACCCCAATTCACCCCTCCACTTT | CASSSTGDPNSPLHF
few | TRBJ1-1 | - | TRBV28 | TGTGCCAGCAGTTTAGGGGAGGTTAGGACTGAAGCTTTCTTT | CASSLGEVRTEAFF
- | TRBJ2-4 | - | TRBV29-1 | TGCAGCGTTGAAGCAATGGGACTTGGGAACATTCAGTACTTC | CSVEAMGLGNIQYF
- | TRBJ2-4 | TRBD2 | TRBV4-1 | TGCGCCAGCAGCCAAGGGTCCAGCGGGGGAAACATTCAGTACTTC | CASSQGSSGGNIQYF
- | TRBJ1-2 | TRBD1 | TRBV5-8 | TGTGCCAGCAGCCGAGGAGGGACAGGGGGCTTTGGCTACACCTTC | CASSRGGTGGFGYTF
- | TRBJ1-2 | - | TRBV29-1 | TGCAGCGTTGCTAAGTCCTCCCGGAGCTATGGCTACACCTTC | CSVAKSSRSYGYTF
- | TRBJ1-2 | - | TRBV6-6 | TGTGCCAGCAGTAGGGGCAAGGACTATGGCTACACCTTC | CASSRGKDYGYTF
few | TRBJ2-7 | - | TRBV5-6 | TGTGCCAGCAGCCTCGGAGGACTGACTACGCAGCAGTACTTC | CASSLGGLTTQQYF
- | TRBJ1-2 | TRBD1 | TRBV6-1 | TGTGCCAGCAGCGGGACAGAAAACTATGGCTACACCTTC | CASSGTENYGYTF
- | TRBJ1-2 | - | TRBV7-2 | TGTGCCAGCAGCTTACTGTGGTCGGGGTATGGCTACACCTTC | CASSLLWSGYGYTF
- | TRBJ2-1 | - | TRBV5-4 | TGTGCCAGCAGCTTGGGGGGCAGCGCCAGCTCCTACAATGAGCAGTTCTTC | CASSLGGSASSYNEQFF
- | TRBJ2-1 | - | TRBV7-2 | TGTGCCAGCAGAGAGGCGTTTAGCTCCTACAATGAGCAGTTCTTC | CASREAFSSYNEQFF
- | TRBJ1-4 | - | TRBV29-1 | TGCAGCGCCCTACTACAAGCAACTAATGAAAAACTGTTTTTT | CSALLQATNEKLFF
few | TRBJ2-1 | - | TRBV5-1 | TGCGCCAGCAGCCTCGGCGGAGTAAATGAGCAGTTCTTC | CASSLGGVNEQFF
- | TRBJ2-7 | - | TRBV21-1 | TGTGCCAGCAGCCCAGGGGGGGACAGGGTCCACGAGCAGTACTTC | CASSPGGDRVHEQYF
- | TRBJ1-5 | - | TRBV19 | TGTGCCAGTAGTATAGGGGCAGGGCCTTATCAGCCCCAGCATTTT | CASSIGAGPYQPQHF
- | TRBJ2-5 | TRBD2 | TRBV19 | TGTGCCAGTAGTATAGGGCTAGCGGGAGGGCAAGAGACCCAGTACTTC | CASSIGLAGGQETQYF
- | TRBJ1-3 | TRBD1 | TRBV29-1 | TGCAGCGCCTGGGACAGCTTCTCTGGAAACACCATATATTTT | CSAWDSFSGNTIYF
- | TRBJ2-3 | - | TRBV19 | TGTGCCAGTAGTCCGACACACACAGATACGCAGTATTTT | CASSPTHTDTQYF
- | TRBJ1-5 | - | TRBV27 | TGTGCCAGCAGTTTGGGGTTAGCGAGCAATCAGCCCCAGCATTTT | CASSLGLASNQPQHF
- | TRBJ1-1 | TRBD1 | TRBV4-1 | TGCGCCAGCAGCCGCTTACAGGGGATTGAAGCTTTCTTT | CASSRLQGIEAFF
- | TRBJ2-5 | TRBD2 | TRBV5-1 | TGCGCCAGCGGACCGCACGGCGGGAGGGCCGAGGGGACCCAGTACTTC | CASGPHGGRAEGTQYF
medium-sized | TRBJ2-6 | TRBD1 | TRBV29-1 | TGCAGCGTTGGGACAGGGTCCCCCTCTGGGGCCAACGTCCTGACTTTC | CSVGTGSPSGANVLTF
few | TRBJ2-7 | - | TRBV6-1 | TGTGCCAGCAGTGAAGCTCGGGGTATCGACGAGCAGTACTTC | CASSEARGIDEQYF
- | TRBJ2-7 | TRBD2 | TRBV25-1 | TGTGCCAGCAGTGAATACGGGGAGGGAGTCTACGAGCAGTACTTC | CASSEYGEGVYEQYF
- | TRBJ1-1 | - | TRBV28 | TGTGCCAGCAGTTTATCCCCCAGGGTTGAGGCTGAAGCTTTCTTT | CASSLSPRVEAEAFF
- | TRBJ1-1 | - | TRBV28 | TGTGCCAGCAAGGCGGGGCTGAACACTGAAGCTTTCTTT | CASKAGLNTEAFF
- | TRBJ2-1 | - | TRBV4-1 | TGCGCCAGCAGCCAGCCCGGAGCACGTGAGCAGTTCTTC | CASSQPGAREQFF
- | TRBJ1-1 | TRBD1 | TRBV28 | TGTGCCAGCAGTTATTATAACAGGGGGCACACTGAAGCTTTCTTT | CASSYYNRGHTEAFF